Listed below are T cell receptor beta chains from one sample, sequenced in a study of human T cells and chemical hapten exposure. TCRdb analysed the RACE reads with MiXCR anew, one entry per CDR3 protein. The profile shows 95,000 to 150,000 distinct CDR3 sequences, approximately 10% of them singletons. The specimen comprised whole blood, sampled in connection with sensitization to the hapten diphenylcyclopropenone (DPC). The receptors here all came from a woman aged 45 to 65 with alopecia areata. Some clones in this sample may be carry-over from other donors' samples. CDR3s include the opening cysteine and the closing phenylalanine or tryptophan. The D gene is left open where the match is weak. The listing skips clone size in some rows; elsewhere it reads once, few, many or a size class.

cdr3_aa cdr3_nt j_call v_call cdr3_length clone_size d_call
CASRLAGANTEAFF TGTGCCAGCAGGTTAGCAGGGGCGAACACTGAAGCTTTCTTT TRBJ1-1 TRBV7-9 14 many NA
CASRGLNQPQHF TGTGCCAGCAGGGGACTCAATCAGCCCCAGCATTTT TRBJ1-5 TRBV6-2/TRBV6-3 12 few NA
CASSQAISLETTIYF TGTGCCAGCAGCCAGGCCATCTCTCTGGAAACCACCATATATTTT TRBJ1-3 TRBV3-1 15 NA NA
CASSLTLGGTGANVLTF TGTGCCAGCAGTTTAACCCTTGGGGGTACTGGGGCCAACGTCCTGACTTTC TRBJ2-6 TRBV12-3/TRBV12-4 17 few NA
CASSFARGSSYEQYF TGTGCCAGCAGTTTCGCGCGGGGCAGCTCCTACGAGCAGTACTTC TRBJ2-7 TRBV28 15 NA NA
CASSQFQGGASAAFF TGTGCCAGCAGCCAATTCCAAGGAGGGGCTAGTGCAGCTTTCTTT TRBJ1-1 TRBV14 15 NA NA
CASTQGQVVNSPLHF TGTGCCAGCACCCAGGGACAGGTTGTCAATTCACCCCTCCACTTT TRBJ1-6 TRBV7-2 15 NA TRBD1
CASSQAETYEQYF TGTGCCAGCAGCCAAGCGGAGACCTACGAGCAGTACTTC TRBJ2-7 TRBV3-1 13 many NA
CASSPPGVTTEAFF TGTGCCAGCAGCCCGCCAGGGGTAACCACTGAAGCTTTCTTT TRBJ1-1 TRBV9 14 few NA
CASSYSAPDGPYEQYF TGTGCCAGCAGTTACTCGGCCCCGGACGGACCCTACGAGCAGTACTTC TRBJ2-7 TRBV6-5 16 few NA
CASSLGAPDTQYF TGCGCCAGCAGCTTGGGCGCCCCTGACACGCAGTATTTT TRBJ2-3 TRBV5-1 13 few NA
CAISEGGDEKLFF TGTGCCATCAGTGAGGGCGGCGATGAAAAACTGTTTTTT TRBJ1-4 TRBV10-3 13 few NA
CSVEEEGDTQYF TGCAGCGTTGAGGAGGAGGGAGATACGCAGTATTTT TRBJ2-3 TRBV29-1 12 few NA
CASSQSPRGEQYF TGTGCCAGCAGCCAATCCCCCAGGGGCGAGCAGTACTTC TRBJ2-7 TRBV3-1 13 NA NA
CASSLPAGGASNEQYF TGTGCCAGCAGCCTCCCGGCCGGGGGGGCCAGTAACGAGCAGTACTTC TRBJ2-7 TRBV12-3/TRBV12-4 16 NA TRBD2
CASSWGYTGELFF TGTGCCAGCAGCTGGGGTTACACCGGGGAGCTGTTTTTT TRBJ2-2 TRBV7-2 13 NA NA
CASSQGGGLAHNEQFF TGTGCCAGCAGCCAAGGGGGGGGACTAGCTCACAATGAGCAGTTCTTC TRBJ2-1 TRBV7-2 16 NA TRBD2
CASSLGPGTDTQYF TGTGCCAGCAGTTTAGGGCCCGGCACAGATACGCAGTATTTT TRBJ2-3 TRBV27 14 few NA
CASSPPDGQGTQYF TGTGCCAGCAGCCCCCCGGACGGCCAAGGGACCCAGTACTTC TRBJ2-5 TRBV9 14 few NA
CASSEKNTGELFF TGTGCCAGCAGTGAAAAGAACACCGGGGAGCTGTTTTTT TRBJ2-2 TRBV6-4 13 few NA
CASSEYKGAGYGYTF TGTGCCAGCAGTGAATATAAGGGGGCCGGCTATGGCTACACCTTC TRBJ1-2 TRBV25-1 15 NA TRBD1
CASSYSSAFTYEQYF TGTGCCAGCAGTTACTCGTCAGCATTTACCTACGAGCAGTACTTC TRBJ2-7 TRBV6-2/TRBV6-3 15 many NA
CASSHGTPYEQYF TGTGCCAGCAGCCACGGGACACCCTACGAGCAGTACTTC TRBJ2-7 TRBV3-1 13 NA NA
CASSRTGEETQYF TGTGCCAGCAGCAGGACAGGAGAAGAGACCCAGTACTTC TRBJ2-5 TRBV7-2 13 few TRBD1
CASSLGRGEDTQYF TGTGCCAGCAGCTTAGGCCGGGGCGAAGATACGCAGTATTTT TRBJ2-3 TRBV7-2 14 NA NA